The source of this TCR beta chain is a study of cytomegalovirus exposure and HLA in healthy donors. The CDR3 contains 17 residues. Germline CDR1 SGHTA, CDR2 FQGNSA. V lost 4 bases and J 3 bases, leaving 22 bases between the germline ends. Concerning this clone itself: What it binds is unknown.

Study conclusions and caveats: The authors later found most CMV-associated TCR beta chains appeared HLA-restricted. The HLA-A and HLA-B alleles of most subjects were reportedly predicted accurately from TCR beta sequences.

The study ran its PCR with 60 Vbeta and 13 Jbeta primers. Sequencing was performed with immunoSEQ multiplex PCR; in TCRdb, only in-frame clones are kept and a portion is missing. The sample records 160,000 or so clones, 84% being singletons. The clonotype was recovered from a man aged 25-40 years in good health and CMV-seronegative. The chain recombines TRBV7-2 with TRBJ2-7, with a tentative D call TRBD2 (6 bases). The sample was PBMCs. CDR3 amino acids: CASSSPGAGLPNYEQYF. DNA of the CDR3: TGTGCCAGCAGCTCCCCCGGGGCGGGGCTACCTAACTACGAGCAGTACTTC.